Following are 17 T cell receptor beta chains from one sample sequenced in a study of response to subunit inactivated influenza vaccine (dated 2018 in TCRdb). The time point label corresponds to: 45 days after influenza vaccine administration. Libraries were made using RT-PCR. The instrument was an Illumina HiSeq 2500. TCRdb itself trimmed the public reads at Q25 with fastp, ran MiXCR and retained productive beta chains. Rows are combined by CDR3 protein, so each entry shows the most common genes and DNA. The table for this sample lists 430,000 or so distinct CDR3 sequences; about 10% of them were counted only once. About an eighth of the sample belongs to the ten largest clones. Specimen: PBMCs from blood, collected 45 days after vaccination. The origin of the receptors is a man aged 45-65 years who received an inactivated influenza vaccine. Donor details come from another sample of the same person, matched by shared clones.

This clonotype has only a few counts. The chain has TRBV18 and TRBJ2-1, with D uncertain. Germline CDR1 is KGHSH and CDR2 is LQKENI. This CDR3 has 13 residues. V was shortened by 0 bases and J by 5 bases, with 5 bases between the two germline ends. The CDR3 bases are TGTGCCAGCTCACCACCAATGGACAATGAGCAGTTCTTC. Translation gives CASSPPMDNEQFF.

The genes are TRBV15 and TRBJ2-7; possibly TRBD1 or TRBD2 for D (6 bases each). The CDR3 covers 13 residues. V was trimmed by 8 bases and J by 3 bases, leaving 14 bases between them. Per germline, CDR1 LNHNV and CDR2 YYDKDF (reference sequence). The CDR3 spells CATLAGHHYEQYF. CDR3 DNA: TGTGCCACCCTCGCGGGACACCACTACGAGCAGTACTTC.

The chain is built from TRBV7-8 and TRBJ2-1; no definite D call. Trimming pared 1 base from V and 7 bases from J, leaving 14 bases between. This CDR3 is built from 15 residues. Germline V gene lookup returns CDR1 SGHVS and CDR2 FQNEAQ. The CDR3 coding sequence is TGTGCCAGCAGCTTAGTTCGGACGGAAGTGAATGAGCAGTTCTTC. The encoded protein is CASSLVRTEVNEQFF. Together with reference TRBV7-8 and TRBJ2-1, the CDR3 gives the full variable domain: GAGVSQSPRYKVAKRGQDVALRCDPISGHVSLFWYQQALGQGPEFLTYFQNEAQLDKSGLPSDRFFAERPEGSVSTLKIQRTQQEDSAVYLCASSLVRTEVNEQFFGPGTRLTVL.

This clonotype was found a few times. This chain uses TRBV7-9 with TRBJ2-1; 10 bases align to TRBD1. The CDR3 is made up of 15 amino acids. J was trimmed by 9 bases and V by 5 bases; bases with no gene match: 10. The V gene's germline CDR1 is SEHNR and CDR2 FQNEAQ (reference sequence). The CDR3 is CASSQTGGDRLEQFF. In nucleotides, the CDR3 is TGTGCCAGCAGCCAGACAGGGGGCGATCGGCTTGAGCAGTTCTTC.

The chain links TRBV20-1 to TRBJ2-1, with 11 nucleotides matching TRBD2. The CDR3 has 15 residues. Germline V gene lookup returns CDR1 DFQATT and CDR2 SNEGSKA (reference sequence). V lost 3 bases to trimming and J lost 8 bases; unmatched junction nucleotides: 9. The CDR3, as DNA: TGCAGTGCTAGTCCGGCTAGCGGGAGGTGGGATGAGCAGTTCTTC. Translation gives CSASPASGRWDEQFF.

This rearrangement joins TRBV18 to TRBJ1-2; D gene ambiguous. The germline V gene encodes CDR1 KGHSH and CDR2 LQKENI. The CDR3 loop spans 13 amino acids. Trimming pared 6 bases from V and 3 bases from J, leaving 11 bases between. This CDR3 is CASSPAQDYGYTF. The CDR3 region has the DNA TGTGCCAGCTCGCCGGCGCAGGACTATGGCTACACCTTC. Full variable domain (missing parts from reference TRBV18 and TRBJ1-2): NAGVMQNPRHLVRRRGQEARLRCSPMKGHSHVYWYRQLPEEGLKFMVYLQKENIIDESGMPKERFSAEFPKEGPSILRIQQVVRGDSAAYFCASSPAQDYGYTFGSGTRLTVV.

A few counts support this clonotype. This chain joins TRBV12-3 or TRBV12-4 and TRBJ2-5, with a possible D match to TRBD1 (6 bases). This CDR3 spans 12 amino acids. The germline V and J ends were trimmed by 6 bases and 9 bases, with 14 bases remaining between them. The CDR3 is CASSPAGGPQYF. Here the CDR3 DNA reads TGTGCCAGCAGCCCCGCTGGGGGCCCCCAGTACTTC.

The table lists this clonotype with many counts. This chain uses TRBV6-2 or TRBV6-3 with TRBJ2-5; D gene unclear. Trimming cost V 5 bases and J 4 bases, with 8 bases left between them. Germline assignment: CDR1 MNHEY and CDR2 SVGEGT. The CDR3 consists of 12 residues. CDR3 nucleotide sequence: TGTGCCAGCAGTCCTTGGGGAGAGACCCAGTACTTC. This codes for CASSPWGETQYF.

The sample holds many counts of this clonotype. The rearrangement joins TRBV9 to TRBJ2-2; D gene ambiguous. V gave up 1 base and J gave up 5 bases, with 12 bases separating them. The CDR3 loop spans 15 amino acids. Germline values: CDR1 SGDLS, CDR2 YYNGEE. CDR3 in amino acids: CASSVNWGWTGELFF. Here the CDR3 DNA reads TGTGCCAGCAGCGTAAATTGGGGATGGACCGGGGAGCTGTTTTTT. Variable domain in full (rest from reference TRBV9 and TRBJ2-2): DSGVTQTPKHLITATGQRVTLRCSPRSGDLSVYWYQQSLDQGLQFLIQYYNGEERAKGNILERFSAQQFPDLHSELNLSSLELGDSALYFCASSVNWGWTGELFFGEGSRLTVL.

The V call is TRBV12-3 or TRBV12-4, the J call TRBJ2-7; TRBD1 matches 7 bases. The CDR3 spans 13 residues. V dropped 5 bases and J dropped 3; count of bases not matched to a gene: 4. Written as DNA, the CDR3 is TGTGCCAGCAGTAGGACAGGAGACTACGAGCAGTACTTC. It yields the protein CASSRTGDYEQYF.

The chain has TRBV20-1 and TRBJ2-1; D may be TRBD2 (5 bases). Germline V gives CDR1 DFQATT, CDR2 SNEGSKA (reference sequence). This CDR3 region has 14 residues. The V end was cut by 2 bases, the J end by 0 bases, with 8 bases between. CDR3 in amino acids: CSARRRSSYNEQFF. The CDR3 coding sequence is TGCAGTGCTAGAAGGAGGTCCTCCTACAATGAGCAGTTCTTC.

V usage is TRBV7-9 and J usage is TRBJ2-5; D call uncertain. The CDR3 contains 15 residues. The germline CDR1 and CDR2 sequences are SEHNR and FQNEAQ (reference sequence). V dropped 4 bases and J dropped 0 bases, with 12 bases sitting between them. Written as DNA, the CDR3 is TGTGCCAGCAGCTCCCCGAGGTGGTACCAAGAGACCCAGTACTTC. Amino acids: CASSSPRWYQETQYF.

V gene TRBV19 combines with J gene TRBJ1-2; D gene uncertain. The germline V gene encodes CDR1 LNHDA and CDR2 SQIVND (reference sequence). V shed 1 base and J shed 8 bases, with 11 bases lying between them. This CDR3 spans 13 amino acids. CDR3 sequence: CASSIVGVRGYTF. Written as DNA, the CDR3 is TGTGCCAGTAGTATAGTCGGCGTTAGGGGCTACACCTTC.

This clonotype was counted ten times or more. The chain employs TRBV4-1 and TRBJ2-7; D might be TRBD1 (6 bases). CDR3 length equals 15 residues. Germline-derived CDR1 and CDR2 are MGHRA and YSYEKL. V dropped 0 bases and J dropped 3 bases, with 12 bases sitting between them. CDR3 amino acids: CASSQDQGRGYEQYF. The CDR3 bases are TGCGCCAGCAGCCAAGATCAGGGGCGCGGCTACGAGCAGTACTTC.

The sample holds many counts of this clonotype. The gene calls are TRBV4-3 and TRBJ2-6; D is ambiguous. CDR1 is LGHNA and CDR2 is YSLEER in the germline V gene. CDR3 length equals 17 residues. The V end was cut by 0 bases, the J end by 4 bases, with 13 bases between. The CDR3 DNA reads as TGCGCCAGCAGCCAAGATCTACGGGTGTCAGGGGCCAACGTCCTGACTTTC. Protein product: CASSQDLRVSGANVLTF.

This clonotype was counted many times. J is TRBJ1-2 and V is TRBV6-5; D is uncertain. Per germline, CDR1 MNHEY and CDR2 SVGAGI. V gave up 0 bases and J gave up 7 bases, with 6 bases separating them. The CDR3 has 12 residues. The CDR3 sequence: CASSYSNSGYTF. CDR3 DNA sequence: TGTGCCAGCAGTTACTCGAACAGTGGCTACACCTTC.

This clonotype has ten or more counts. CDR3 bases: TGTGCCAGCAGTTCATCCGGGACAGCGTACCAAGAGACCCAGTACTTC. It yields the protein CASSSSGTAYQETQYF. This chain uses TRBV6-5 with TRBJ2-5, with TRBD1 identical over 7 bases. The ends lost 4 bases at V and 0 bases at J; junction bases unmatched: 8. The germline V gene encodes CDR1 MNHEY and CDR2 SVGAGI. This CDR3 spans 16 amino acids.